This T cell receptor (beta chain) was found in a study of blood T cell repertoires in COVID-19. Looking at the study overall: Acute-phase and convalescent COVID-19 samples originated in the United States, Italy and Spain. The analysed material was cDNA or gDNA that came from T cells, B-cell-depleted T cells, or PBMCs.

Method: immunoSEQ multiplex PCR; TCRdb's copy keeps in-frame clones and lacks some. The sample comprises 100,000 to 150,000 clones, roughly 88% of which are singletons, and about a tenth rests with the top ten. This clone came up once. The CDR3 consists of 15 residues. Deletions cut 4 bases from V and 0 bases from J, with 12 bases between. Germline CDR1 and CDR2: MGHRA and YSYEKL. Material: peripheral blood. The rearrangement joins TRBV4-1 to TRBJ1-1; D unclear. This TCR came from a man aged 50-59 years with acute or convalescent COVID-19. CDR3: CASSRRTALNTEAFF. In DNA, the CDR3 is TGCGCCAGCAGCCGAAGGACTGCTTTGAACACTGAAGCTTTCTTT.